This T cell receptor beta chain emerged from a study of shared clonotypes between healthy human individuals. The CDR3 sequence is 18 residues long. The material for each subset, its genomic DNA, was split evenly across several immunoSEQ plates. Sequencing was performed with immunoSEQ multiplex PCR; in TCRdb, only in-frame clones are kept and a portion is missing. Of roughly 510,000 clones listed, almost 80% are singletons. Sequencing was carried out using PBMCs. The source of this sequence is a woman aged 40-49 years in good health. Some clones in this sample may be carry-over from other donors' samples. V is TRBV21-1 and J is TRBJ2-1; the table gives TRBD2 as D, unverified against the DNA. TRBV21-1 is annotated as a pseudogene. The CDR3 loop is CASSKWVAGTFSYNEQFF. In DNA form, the CDR3 reads TGTGCCAGCAGCAAATGGGTAGCGGGAACCTTCTCCTACAATGAGCAGTTCTTC.